The text below deals with one T cell receptor beta chain. This specimen belongs to a study of blood T cells in healthy people across ages. The CDR3 consists of 15 residues. Germline V gene data show CDR1 as KGHSH and CDR2 as LQKENI. The V gene lost 3 bases and the J gene lost 2 bases, with 11 bases spanning the gap. Then a second PCR, running roughly 6 to 12 cycles, was carried out with a sample-barcoded 5' primer and a J-beta primer mix. TCRdb recomputed calls from the 5' RACE reads with MiXCR, one row per CDR3 protein. The sample shows 1.5 million to 2 million distinct CDR3 sequences, 25% to 30% of them seen only once.

The chain uses TRBV18 and TRBJ2-1; no clear D gene. Material: blood. The source is a woman in her 30s in good health. This CDR3 is CASSPGVWAYNEQFF. The CDR3, as DNA: TGTGCCAGCTCACCTGGGGTGTGGGCCTACAATGAGCAGTTCTTC.